These T cell receptor beta chains were read from a single sample in a study of OX40 agonist ivuxolimab in advanced cancers. Repertoires were generated with immunoSEQ multiplex PCR, while TCRdb's copy carries only in-frame clones and drops some. The profile shows more than 65,000 clones, around 93% of them singletons. Sequenced here: CD4+ or CD8+ T cells sorted from blood, sampled in a trial of the OX40 agonist ivuxolimab. The receptor source for this set is an adult with an advanced solid tumor such as melanoma, head and neck, liver or kidney cancer. CDR3s include the opening cysteine and the closing phenylalanine or tryptophan. Each record gives: V gene, D gene, clone size, J gene, CDR3 protein, CDR3 DNA. A D gene is named only where the DNA matches it firmly. Clone sizes are given selectively: once, few, many, or a class where the clone is expanded.

v_gene: TRBV6-8; d_gene: -; abundance: once; j_gene: TRBJ1-1; CDR3aa: CASSTRRNTEAFF; CDR3nt: TGTGCCAGCAGCACCCGGAGGAACACTGAAGCTTTCTTT
v_gene: TRBV7-6; d_gene: -; abundance: -; j_gene: TRBJ1-1; CDR3aa: CASSLKPEVVAEAFF; CDR3nt: TGTGCCAGCAGCTTAAAACCGGAGGTCGTCGCTGAAGCTTTCTTT
v_gene: TRBV27; d_gene: TRBD2; abundance: -; j_gene: TRBJ2-7; CDR3aa: CASSAGTSGYEQYF; CDR3nt: TGTGCCAGCAGCGCCGGGACTAGCGGCTACGAGCAGTACTTC
v_gene: TRBV7-9; d_gene: -; abundance: once; j_gene: TRBJ2-7; CDR3aa: CASSLARSYEQYF; CDR3nt: TGTGCCAGCAGCTTAGCGCGCTCCTACGAGCAGTACTTC
v_gene: TRBV5-6; d_gene: -; abundance: -; j_gene: TRBJ2-7; CDR3aa: CASSLWTSSYEQYF; CDR3nt: TGTGCCAGCAGCTTGTGGACTTCCTCCTACGAGCAGTACTTC
v_gene: TRBV4-3; d_gene: TRBD2; abundance: -; j_gene: TRBJ2-1; CDR3aa: CASSQSGGSYNEQFF; CDR3nt: TGCGCCAGCAGTCAAAGCGGGGGGAGCTACAATGAGCAGTTCTTC
v_gene: TRBV4-3; d_gene: -; abundance: -; j_gene: TRBJ2-2; CDR3aa: CASSQEVSNTGELFF; CDR3nt: TGCGCCAGCAGCCAAGAAGTCTCGAACACCGGGGAGCTGTTTTTT
v_gene: TRBV29-1; d_gene: TRBD1; abundance: -; j_gene: TRBJ2-7; CDR3aa: CSVEGTGRAEQYF; CDR3nt: TGCAGCGTTGAAGGGACAGGGCGCGCCGAGCAGTACTTC
v_gene: TRBV11-2; d_gene: -; abundance: -; j_gene: TRBJ2-1; CDR3aa: CASSLGRFKFF; CDR3nt: TGTGCCAGCAGCTTAGGCCGCTTTAAGTTCTTC
v_gene: TRBV10-3; d_gene: -; abundance: -; j_gene: TRBJ2-7; CDR3aa: CAISEEQDNSYEQYF; CDR3nt: TGTGCCATCAGTGAAGAACAGGACAACTCCTACGAGCAGTACTTC
v_gene: TRBV9; d_gene: TRBD2; abundance: -; j_gene: TRBJ2-7; CDR3aa: CASSVDLAGDEQYF; CDR3nt: TGTGCCAGCAGCGTAGATCTAGCGGGGGATGAGCAGTACTTC
v_gene: TRBV19; d_gene: TRBD1; abundance: -; j_gene: TRBJ2-7; CDR3aa: CASSIGQGGYEQYF; CDR3nt: TGTGCCAGTAGTATAGGACAGGGGGGGTACGAGCAGTACTTC
v_gene: TRBV15; d_gene: -; abundance: -; j_gene: TRBJ1-5; CDR3aa: CATSRDRWVHQPQHF; CDR3nt: TGTGCCACCAGCAGAGATCGATGGGTCCATCAGCCCCAGCATTTT
v_gene: TRBV7-9; d_gene: TRBD2; abundance: few; j_gene: TRBJ2-3; CDR3aa: CASSSTSGGADTQYF; CDR3nt: TGTGCCAGCAGCTCGACTAGCGGGGGGGCAGATACGCAGTATTTT
v_gene: TRBV27; d_gene: -; abundance: -; j_gene: TRBJ2-7; CDR3aa: CASSLSTGAYEQYF; CDR3nt: TGTGCCAGCAGTTTATCGACAGGAGCCTACGAGCAGTACTTC
v_gene: TRBV10-3; d_gene: TRBD2; abundance: few; j_gene: TRBJ2-7; CDR3aa: CAISTLAGAGEQYF; CDR3nt: TGTGCCATCAGTACCCTAGCGGGGGCCGGCGAGCAGTACTTC
v_gene: TRBV27; d_gene: -; abundance: -; j_gene: TRBJ2-5; CDR3aa: CASSLSPGSWGETQYF; CDR3nt: TGTGCCAGCAGTTTATCGCCCGGATCGTGGGGAGAGACCCAGTACTTC
v_gene: TRBV7-3; d_gene: -; abundance: -; j_gene: TRBJ2-1; CDR3aa: CASSLAGGTYNEQFF; CDR3nt: TGTGCCAGCAGCTTGGCAGGGGGGACCTACAATGAGCAGTTCTTC
v_gene: TRBV6-5; d_gene: TRBD1; abundance: -; j_gene: TRBJ1-5; CDR3aa: CASSWTGGQPQHF; CDR3nt: TGTGCCAGCAGCTGGACAGGCGGTCAGCCCCAGCATTTT
v_gene: TRBV7-9; d_gene: -; abundance: once; j_gene: TRBJ2-7; CDR3aa: CASSLAGRGLYEQYF; CDR3nt: TGTGCCAGCAGCTTAGCTGGTAGGGGACTCTACGAGCAGTACTTC
v_gene: TRBV9; d_gene: TRBD2; abundance: -; j_gene: TRBJ2-3; CDR3aa: CASSVGTSGGPDTQYF; CDR3nt: TGTGCCAGCAGCGTCGGGACTAGCGGGGGCCCAGATACGCAGTATTTT
v_gene: TRBV9; d_gene: TRBD2; abundance: -; j_gene: TRBJ2-3; CDR3aa: CASSVSGGAADTQYF; CDR3nt: TGTGCCAGCAGCGTATCCGGGGGGGCCGCAGATACGCAGTATTTT
v_gene: TRBV6-5; d_gene: TRBD1; abundance: -; j_gene: TRBJ1-2; CDR3aa: CASSYGEGAFGYTF; CDR3nt: TGTGCCAGCAGTTACGGTGAGGGGGCGTTTGGCTACACCTTC
v_gene: TRBV4-1; d_gene: TRBD1; abundance: -; j_gene: TRBJ2-2; CDR3aa: CASSHDRAATGELFF; CDR3nt: TGCGCCAGCAGCCACGACAGGGCAGCTACCGGGGAGCTGTTTTTT
v_gene: TRBV5-6; d_gene: TRBD1; abundance: -; j_gene: TRBJ1-2; CDR3aa: CASSSNRGQANYGYTF; CDR3nt: TGTGCCAGCAGCTCAAACAGGGGCCAAGCTAACTATGGCTACACCTTC
v_gene: TRBV6-5; d_gene: -; abundance: once; j_gene: TRBJ2-7; CDR3aa: CASTERGTYEQYF; CDR3nt: TGTGCCAGCACCGAGAGGGGCACCTACGAGCAGTACTTC
v_gene: TRBV4-3; d_gene: -; abundance: -; j_gene: TRBJ1-4; CDR3aa: CASSQDREGQDEKLFF; CDR3nt: TGCGCCAGCAGCCAAGATCGCGAGGGGCAGGATGAAAAACTGTTTTTT